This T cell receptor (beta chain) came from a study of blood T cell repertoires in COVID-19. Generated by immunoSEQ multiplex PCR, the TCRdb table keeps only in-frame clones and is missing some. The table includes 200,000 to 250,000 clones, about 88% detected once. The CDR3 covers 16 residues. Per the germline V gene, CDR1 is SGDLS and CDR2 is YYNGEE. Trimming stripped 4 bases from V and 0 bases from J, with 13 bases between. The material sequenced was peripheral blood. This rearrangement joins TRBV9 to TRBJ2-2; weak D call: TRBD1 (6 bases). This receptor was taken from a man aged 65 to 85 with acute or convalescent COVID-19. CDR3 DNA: TGTGCCAGCAGCCCTTCACAGGGTTCGAACACCGGGGAGCTGTTTTTT. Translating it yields CASSPSQGSNTGELFF. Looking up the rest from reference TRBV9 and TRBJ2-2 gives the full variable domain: DSGVTQTPKHLITATGQRVTLRCSPRSGDLSVYWYQQSLDQGLQFLIQYYNGEERAKGNILERFSAQQFPDLHSELNLSSLELGDSALYFCASSPSQGSNTGELFFGEGSRLTVL.